This T cell receptor (beta chain) was obtained from a study of blood T cell repertoires in COVID-19. At the level of the study: PBMCs, B-cell-depleted T cells, or T cells were the source of the cDNA or gDNA that made up the material.

As originally analysed: Amplification of reference gene primers provided the estimated nucleated cell counts. Method: immunoSEQ multiplex PCR; TCRdb's copy keeps in-frame clones and lacks some. D and trimming come from the DNA, and the V and J calls and clone size come from that table. The sample contains a few hundred thousand clones, over 80% of which appear only once. Participants, roughly 18 to 90 years old, spanned more than 20 US areas. Categorization into cohorts depended on clinical history that participants reported. The CDR3 has 14 amino acids. V dropped 7 bases and J dropped 8; count of bases not matched to a gene: 7. Germline CDR1 reads LNHDA; CDR2 reads SQIVND (reference sequence).

This sequence joins TRBV19 and TRBJ2-1, with TRBD1 identical over 11 bases. This TCR was sampled from a man aged 30 to 45 who had recovered from COVID-19. The sequenced sample was PBMCs or T cells enriched from blood (not recorded which). The CDR3 bases are TGTGCCAGTACCGAGGACAGGGGGCGCGATGAGCAGTTCTTC. This codes for CASTEDRGRDEQFF.